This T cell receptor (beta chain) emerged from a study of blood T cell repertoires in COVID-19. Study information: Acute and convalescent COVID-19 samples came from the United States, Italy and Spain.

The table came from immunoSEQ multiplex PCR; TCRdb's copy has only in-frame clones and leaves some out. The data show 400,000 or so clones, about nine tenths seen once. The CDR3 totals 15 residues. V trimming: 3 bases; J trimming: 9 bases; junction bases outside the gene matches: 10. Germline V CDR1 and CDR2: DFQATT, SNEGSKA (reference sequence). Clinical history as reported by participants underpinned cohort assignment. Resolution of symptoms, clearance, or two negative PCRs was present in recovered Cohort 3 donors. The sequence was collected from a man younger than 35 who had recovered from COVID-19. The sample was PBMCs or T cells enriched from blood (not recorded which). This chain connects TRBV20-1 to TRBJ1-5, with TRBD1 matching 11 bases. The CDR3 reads CSASWDRGGVRPQHF. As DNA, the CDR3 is TGCAGTGCTAGTTGGGACAGGGGGGGAGTTCGGCCCCAGCATTTT.